The clone carrying this T cell receptor (beta chain) was counted many times. Its matching antigen is unknown. CDR3 size: 14 residues. The ends were cut back, 0 bases at V and 3 bases at J, with 8 bases in the middle. Looked up from germline, CDR1 is DFQATT and CDR2 is SNEGSKA (reference sequence). The record originates from a study of CD8 T cells in ankylosing spondylitis. Study results and limitations: In reactive arthritis synovial fluid and blood, some motif variants had been reported before. Significant enrichment of disease-linked clones was reportedly seen in matched ankylosing spondylitis synovial fluid. CD8+ cells made up the disease-linked clones, which were relatively rare in peripheral blood.

TCRdb re-called the 5' RACE reads through MiXCR, storing one row per CDR3 protein. The table lists roughly 180,000 distinct CDR3 sequences, 10% to 15% of them singletons. The sequence was collected from a female donor with ankylosing spondylitis or in good health (not recorded which). The gene calls are TRBV20-1 and TRBJ1-4, with D perhaps TRBD1 (5 bases). Sequencing input: blood, either unsorted or a sorted T cell fraction (not recorded which). CDR3 bases: TGCAGTGCTAGAGAGGGGGTATCTAATGAAAAACTGTTTTTT. Translating gives CSAREGVSNEKLFF.